The sequence of this T cell receptor beta chain was determined in a study of OX40 agonist ivuxolimab in advanced cancers. V was shortened by 1 base and J by 2 bases, with 14 bases between the two germline ends. Germline assignment: CDR1 SGHRS and CDR2 YFSETQ. The CDR3 is made up of 16 amino acids. Sequencing was performed with immunoSEQ multiplex PCR; in TCRdb, only in-frame clones are kept and a portion is missing. The sample includes about 34,000 clones, 70% to 85% of them seen just once. This material consisted of CD4+ or CD8+ T cells sorted from blood, taken in a trial of the OX40 agonist ivuxolimab. The origin of this receptor is an adult with an advanced solid tumor such as melanoma, head and neck, liver or kidney cancer. The gene calls are TRBV5-1 and TRBJ2-3, with a possible D match to TRBD1 (5 bases). CDR3 in DNA: TGCGCCAGCAGCTTGTTTGGGATACAGGCCACAGATACGCAGTATTTT. This codes for CASSLFGIQATDTQYF.